The rows below give T cell receptor beta chains drawn from one sample of a study of blood T cell repertoires in COVID-19. The assay was immunoSEQ multiplex PCR, and TCRdb's table has in-frame clones only and misses some. Of about 270,000 clones listed, 80% to 90% were seen once; the top ten hold over 2%. Sequencing was carried out using PBMCs or T cells enriched from blood (not recorded which). These TCRs come from a woman in her late teens or twenties who had recovered from COVID-19. Each CDR3 is given with its conserved first and last residue. The D gene is left open where the match is weak. Rows give clone size only sometimes, using once, few, many, or a class for an expanded clone.

cdr3_length: 14
j_call: TRBJ1-5
d_call: TRBD1
v_call: TRBV6-5
clone_size: once
cdr3_aa: CASRATGKNQPQHF
cdr3_nt: TGTGCCAGCAGGGCGACAGGGAAAAATCAGCCCCAGCATTTT

cdr3_length: 13
j_call: TRBJ1-1
d_call: NA
v_call: TRBV10-3
clone_size: NA
cdr3_aa: CAISLTARTEAFF
cdr3_nt: TGTGCCATCAGCTTGACAGCCCGCACTGAAGCTTTCTTT

cdr3_length: 14
j_call: TRBJ1-1
d_call: NA
v_call: TRBV27
clone_size: NA
cdr3_aa: CASSTGGGYTEAFF
cdr3_nt: TGTGCCAGCAGTACCGGCGGGGGGTACACTGAAGCTTTCTTT

cdr3_length: 15
j_call: TRBJ1-5
d_call: NA
v_call: TRBV19
clone_size: NA
cdr3_aa: CASSIFSDGNQPQHF
cdr3_nt: TGTGCCAGTAGTATCTTTAGTGATGGCAATCAGCCCCAGCATTTT

cdr3_length: 12
j_call: TRBJ1-1
d_call: NA
v_call: TRBV5-4
clone_size: NA
cdr3_aa: CASSLPRTEAFF
cdr3_nt: TGTGCCAGCAGCTTGCCGCGGACTGAAGCTTTCTTT

cdr3_length: 13
j_call: TRBJ1-5
d_call: NA
v_call: TRBV6-5
clone_size: NA
cdr3_aa: CASSWGGGQPQHF
cdr3_nt: TGTGCCAGCAGTTGGGGGGGCGGACAGCCCCAGCATTTT

cdr3_length: 16
j_call: TRBJ1-2
d_call: TRBD1
v_call: TRBV2
clone_size: NA
cdr3_aa: CASSERDREDSYGYTF
cdr3_nt: TGTGCCAGCAGTGAAAGGGACAGGGAGGATAGCTATGGCTACACCTTC

cdr3_length: 17
j_call: TRBJ1-3
d_call: NA
v_call: TRBV11-2
clone_size: NA
cdr3_aa: CASSLYMGLSSGNTIYF
cdr3_nt: TGTGCCAGCAGCTTATATATGGGACTCAGCTCTGGAAACACCATATATTTT

cdr3_length: 12
j_call: TRBJ1-2
d_call: NA
v_call: TRBV4-1
clone_size: once
cdr3_aa: CASCCTLYGYTF
cdr3_nt: TGCGCCAGCTGTTGCACTCTCTATGGCTACACCTTC

cdr3_length: 14
j_call: TRBJ1-2
d_call: NA
v_call: TRBV27
clone_size: once
cdr3_aa: CASRETGLNYGYTF
cdr3_nt: TGTGCCAGCAGAGAGACGGGATTAAACTATGGCTACACCTTC

cdr3_length: 14
j_call: TRBJ2-7
d_call: NA
v_call: TRBV6-5
clone_size: NA
cdr3_aa: CASTLYQAYYEQYF
cdr3_nt: TGTGCCAGCACCCTTTATCAGGCTTATTACGAGCAGTACTTC

cdr3_length: 16
j_call: TRBJ1-1
d_call: TRBD1
v_call: TRBV9
clone_size: NA
cdr3_aa: CASSSISTGEGTEAFF
cdr3_nt: TGTGCCAGCAGTTCTATCTCTACAGGGGAAGGAACTGAAGCTTTCTTT

cdr3_length: 13
j_call: TRBJ2-1
d_call: NA
v_call: TRBV5-3
clone_size: NA
cdr3_aa: CARSLMGRDEQFF
cdr3_nt: TGTGCCAGAAGCTTGATGGGGCGAGATGAGCAGTTCTTC

cdr3_length: 11
j_call: TRBJ2-5
d_call: TRBD1
v_call: TRBV6-5
clone_size: NA
cdr3_aa: CASSYRDSLYF
cdr3_nt: TGTGCCAGCAGTTACCGGGACAGCCTTTACTTC

cdr3_length: 16
j_call: TRBJ2-5
d_call: NA
v_call: TRBV7-9
clone_size: NA
cdr3_aa: CASSLSLPQGSETQYF
cdr3_nt: TGTGCCAGCAGTTTGTCCCTTCCACAGGGTTCAGAGACCCAGTACTTC

cdr3_length: 16
j_call: TRBJ2-5
d_call: NA
v_call: TRBV11-3
clone_size: NA
cdr3_aa: CASSLGGRVPPETQYF
cdr3_nt: TGTGCCAGCAGCTTAGGAGGCAGGGTACCCCCAGAGACCCAGTACTTC

cdr3_length: 13
j_call: TRBJ1-2
d_call: NA
v_call: TRBV2
clone_size: NA
cdr3_aa: CAEGDPSNYGYTF
cdr3_nt: TGTGCCGAAGGAGACCCTTCTAACTATGGCTACACCTTC

cdr3_length: 14
j_call: TRBJ1-3
d_call: NA
v_call: TRBV4-1
clone_size: NA
cdr3_aa: CASSQDFRGNTIYF
cdr3_nt: TGCGCCAGCAGCCAAGATTTCCGGGGAAACACCATATATTTT

cdr3_length: 13
j_call: TRBJ1-1
d_call: NA
v_call: TRBV10-1
clone_size: NA
cdr3_aa: CASSADRYTEAFF
cdr3_nt: TGCGCCAGCAGTGCCGACAGATACACTGAAGCTTTCTTT

cdr3_length: 14
j_call: TRBJ1-1
d_call: NA
v_call: TRBV18
clone_size: NA
cdr3_aa: CASSPDLGNTEAFF
cdr3_nt: TGTGCCAGCTCACCAGACTTGGGGAACACTGAAGCTTTCTTT

cdr3_length: 15
j_call: TRBJ1-1
d_call: TRBD1
v_call: TRBV5-1
clone_size: NA
cdr3_aa: CASSSTGTGDTEAFF
cdr3_nt: TGCGCCAGCAGCTCAACCGGGACAGGGGACACTGAAGCTTTCTTT

cdr3_length: 16
j_call: TRBJ1-3
d_call: NA
v_call: TRBV9
clone_size: NA
cdr3_aa: CASSVAAGAEGNTIYF
cdr3_nt: TGTGCCAGCAGCGTAGCGGCAGGAGCGGAAGGAAACACCATATATTTT

cdr3_length: 13
j_call: TRBJ2-1
d_call: NA
v_call: TRBV28
clone_size: NA
cdr3_aa: CASSKPVRNEQFF
cdr3_nt: TGTGCCAGCAGCAAGCCCGTCCGGAATGAGCAGTTCTTC

cdr3_length: 18
j_call: TRBJ2-1
d_call: TRBD2
v_call: TRBV5-1
clone_size: NA
cdr3_aa: CASSDEAGGQYSYNEQFF
cdr3_nt: TGCGCCAGCAGTGATGAAGCGGGGGGGCAATACTCCTACAATGAGCAGTTCTTC

cdr3_length: 15
j_call: TRBJ1-3
d_call: TRBD1
v_call: TRBV6-5
clone_size: NA
cdr3_aa: CASSNGQGSGNTIYF
cdr3_nt: TGTGCCAGCAGTAACGGACAGGGCTCTGGAAACACCATATATTTT

cdr3_length: 12
j_call: TRBJ2-7
d_call: NA
v_call: TRBV29-1
clone_size: NA
cdr3_aa: CSVLVPAYEQYF
cdr3_nt: TGCAGCGTCCTAGTTCCCGCCTACGAGCAGTACTTC

cdr3_length: 14
j_call: TRBJ2-3
d_call: NA
v_call: TRBV7-9
clone_size: NA
cdr3_aa: CASSLTRVIDTQYF
cdr3_nt: TGTGCCAGCAGCTTAACCAGGGTAATAGATACGCAGTATTTT

cdr3_length: 16
j_call: TRBJ2-1
d_call: TRBD2
v_call: TRBV15
clone_size: NA
cdr3_aa: CATSRPRGGLRNEQFF
cdr3_nt: TGTGCCACCAGCAGACCTCGGGGGGGCCTTAGGAATGAGCAGTTCTTC

cdr3_length: 14
j_call: TRBJ2-5
d_call: TRBD1
v_call: TRBV4-2
clone_size: NA
cdr3_aa: CASSPGTGQETQYF
cdr3_nt: TGTGCCAGCAGCCCCGGGACAGGGCAAGAGACCCAGTACTTC

cdr3_length: 14
j_call: TRBJ1-1
d_call: TRBD1
v_call: TRBV19
clone_size: NA
cdr3_aa: CASSLGQGNTEAFF
cdr3_nt: TGTGCCAGTAGTTTGGGACAGGGAAACACTGAAGCTTTCTTT

cdr3_length: 17
j_call: TRBJ1-5
d_call: NA
v_call: TRBV19
clone_size: NA
cdr3_aa: CASRMNVGSHPDQPQHF
cdr3_nt: TGTGCCAGTAGGATGAACGTCGGGTCCCACCCTGATCAGCCCCAGCATTTT

cdr3_length: 19
j_call: TRBJ2-3
d_call: TRBD2
v_call: TRBV19
clone_size: NA
cdr3_aa: CASSTRGSGLAGYTDTQYF
cdr3_nt: TGTGCCAGTAGTACTAGGGGCTCGGGACTAGCGGGCTACACAGATACGCAGTATTTT

cdr3_length: 16
j_call: TRBJ2-5
d_call: NA
v_call: TRBV7-7
clone_size: NA
cdr3_aa: CASSLVSSTNQETQYF
cdr3_nt: TGTGCTAGCAGCTTAGTCTCCTCAACAAATCAAGAGACCCAGTACTTC